The rows below give T cell receptor beta chains drawn from one sample of a study of control samples from healthy donors and cancer patients. Only in-frame clones appear in the TCRdb table, and some are missing; sequencing was by immunoSEQ multiplex PCR. The sample contains approximately 180,000 clones, approximately 94% of which appear only once. Sequencing was performed on blood. The receptors stem from a woman between 18 and 30 years old in good health. The CDR3 runs from the conserved cysteine through the conserved F or W. The order of the fields is D gene, clone size, J gene, V gene, CDR3 DNA, CDR3 protein. D genes are given only for firm matches. Size is stated for part of the rows, as once, few or many counts, or as a class when the clone is expanded.

d_gene: TRBD1
abundance: -
j_gene: TRBJ1-2
v_gene: TRBV2
CDR3nt: TGTGCCAGCAGTGAAAGGAGGACAGGGACCTATGGCTACACCTTC
CDR3aa: CASSERRTGTYGYTF

d_gene: TRBD2
abundance: once
j_gene: TRBJ2-7
v_gene: TRBV4-2
CDR3nt: TGTGCCAGCAGCCAAGCACTAGCGGGGGTTTACGAGCAGTACTTC
CDR3aa: CASSQALAGVYEQYF

d_gene: -
abundance: -
j_gene: TRBJ2-3
v_gene: TRBV19
CDR3nt: TGTGCCAGTAGTATAGAGCAAGCTGGAGGGGGAGGGAGCACAGATACGCAGTATTTT
CDR3aa: CASSIEQAGGGGSTDTQYF

d_gene: TRBD2
abundance: -
j_gene: TRBJ2-2
v_gene: TRBV29-1
CDR3nt: TGCAGCGTTACGGGCGCGGGGGGGCCTGGAACCGGGGAGCTGTTTTTT
CDR3aa: CSVTGAGGPGTGELFF

d_gene: -
abundance: -
j_gene: TRBJ1-2
v_gene: TRBV9
CDR3nt: TGTGCCAGCAGCAGATACAAGACCTCTGGCTACACCTTC
CDR3aa: CASSRYKTSGYTF

d_gene: TRBD2
abundance: -
j_gene: TRBJ2-7
v_gene: TRBV11-1
CDR3nt: TGTGCCAGCAGCTGGGGACTAGCGGAAACCTACGAGCAGTACTTC
CDR3aa: CASSWGLAETYEQYF

d_gene: TRBD2
abundance: -
j_gene: TRBJ2-1
v_gene: TRBV7-9
CDR3nt: TGTGCCAGCAGCTTAGACTGGGCTAGCGGGGGGAAAATCTACAATGAGCAGTTCTTC
CDR3aa: CASSLDWASGGKIYNEQFF

d_gene: TRBD1
abundance: -
j_gene: TRBJ1-6
v_gene: TRBV9
CDR3nt: TGTGCCAGCAGCGTAGGGACAGGGACCAATTCACCCCTCCACTTT
CDR3aa: CASSVGTGTNSPLHF

d_gene: -
abundance: -
j_gene: TRBJ1-6
v_gene: TRBV6-6
CDR3nt: TGTGCCAGCAGCCCCTGGGACCCAAATTCACCCCTCCACTTT
CDR3aa: CASSPWDPNSPLHF

d_gene: -
abundance: few
j_gene: TRBJ1-1
v_gene: TRBV2
CDR3nt: TGTGCCAGCCATACCCCTCGGGGCTATGAGGACACTGAAGCTTTCTTT
CDR3aa: CASHTPRGYEDTEAFF

d_gene: -
abundance: -
j_gene: TRBJ1-1
v_gene: TRBV12-3/TRBV12-4
CDR3nt: TGTGCCAGCAGTTCTACGGGCAGGGAATGTTTCTTT
CDR3aa: CASSSTGRECFF

d_gene: -
abundance: few
j_gene: TRBJ1-2
v_gene: TRBV6-5
CDR3nt: TGTGCCACCATTGGGGGGACACCGCCTTATGGCTACACCTTC
CDR3aa: CATIGGTPPYGYTF

d_gene: -
abundance: -
j_gene: TRBJ2-2
v_gene: TRBV6-2/TRBV6-3
CDR3nt: TGTGCCAGCAGTTACGTTAGGGTAGGCACCGGGGAGCTGTTTTTT
CDR3aa: CASSYVRVGTGELFF

d_gene: TRBD1
abundance: -
j_gene: TRBJ2-7
v_gene: TRBV5-4
CDR3nt: TGTGCCAGCAGCTTGGCCATGGGACAGGCGATCAGCCACGAGCAGTACTTC
CDR3aa: CASSLAMGQAISHEQYF

d_gene: -
abundance: -
j_gene: TRBJ2-3
v_gene: TRBV15
CDR3nt: TGTGCCACCAGCAGAGATCGGGGAACCGCCCTGGATGCGCAGTATTTT
CDR3aa: CATSRDRGTALDAQYF

d_gene: TRBD1
abundance: -
j_gene: TRBJ1-2
v_gene: TRBV5-6
CDR3nt: TGTGCCAGCAGCTTGTTTGAGACAGGGGAGTACCATGGCTACACCTTC
CDR3aa: CASSLFETGEYHGYTF

d_gene: -
abundance: -
j_gene: TRBJ1-2
v_gene: TRBV11-2
CDR3nt: TGTGCCAGCAGCTCCTCCTCAACAGGACGGGGCTACACCTTC
CDR3aa: CASSSSSTGRGYTF

d_gene: -
abundance: once
j_gene: TRBJ2-7
v_gene: TRBV5-1
CDR3nt: TGCGCCAGCAGCGTTCGGGACGGGACCGACGAGCAGTACTTC
CDR3aa: CASSVRDGTDEQYF

d_gene: -
abundance: -
j_gene: TRBJ1-5
v_gene: TRBV19
CDR3nt: TGTGCCAGTAGTATTGACCGTTTAGCCCAGCATTTT
CDR3aa: CASSIDRLAQHF

d_gene: -
abundance: -
j_gene: TRBJ1-1
v_gene: TRBV5-1
CDR3nt: TGCGCCAGCAGCTTGGACGTTCTCGAAAACACTGAAGCTTTCTTT
CDR3aa: CASSLDVLENTEAFF

d_gene: -
abundance: -
j_gene: TRBJ2-3
v_gene: TRBV18
CDR3nt: TGTGCCAGCTCCGAAGCAGATACGCAGTATTTT
CDR3aa: CASSEADTQYF

d_gene: -
abundance: -
j_gene: TRBJ1-1
v_gene: TRBV3-1/TRBV3-2
CDR3nt: TGTGCCAGCAGCCCCGTCCTAGGCAGCATGAACACTGAAGCTTTCTTT
CDR3aa: CASSPVLGSMNTEAFF

d_gene: -
abundance: -
j_gene: TRBJ2-3
v_gene: TRBV7-2
CDR3nt: TGTGCCAGCAGCCTCTCCTCTGGGGCCGATACGCAGTATTTT
CDR3aa: CASSLSSGADTQYF

d_gene: -
abundance: -
j_gene: TRBJ2-7
v_gene: TRBV4-2
CDR3nt: TGTGCCAGCAGCCAAGATCCTAATCGGAAGGGGGAGGAAAGGCAGTACTTC
CDR3aa: CASSQDPNRKGEERQYF

d_gene: -
abundance: -
j_gene: TRBJ1-5
v_gene: TRBV10-3
CDR3nt: TGTGCCATCAGTGAGTTTGGACCTAGCGATCAGCCCCAGCATTTT
CDR3aa: CAISEFGPSDQPQHF

d_gene: -
abundance: -
j_gene: TRBJ2-2
v_gene: TRBV19
CDR3nt: TGTGCCAGTAGTAAGAGCTCTGGAGGGGGGAACACCGGGGAGCTGTTTTTT
CDR3aa: CASSKSSGGGNTGELFF

d_gene: -
abundance: -
j_gene: TRBJ1-5
v_gene: TRBV19
CDR3nt: TGTGCCAGTAGTATATCGGCAGGGGGCAATCAGCCCCAGCATTTT
CDR3aa: CASSISAGGNQPQHF

d_gene: TRBD1
abundance: -
j_gene: TRBJ1-1
v_gene: TRBV15
CDR3nt: TGTGCCACCAGCGTGACAGGGAGAATGGCTTTCTTT
CDR3aa: CATSVTGRMAFF

d_gene: -
abundance: few
j_gene: TRBJ1-6
v_gene: TRBV10-1
CDR3nt: TGCGCCAGCAGTGGATCCTATAATTCACCCCTCCACTTT
CDR3aa: CASSGSYNSPLHF

d_gene: -
abundance: once
j_gene: TRBJ1-1
v_gene: TRBV28
CDR3nt: TGTGCCAGCAGTTCCTTCGGCAGAGTGAACACTGAAGCTTTCTTT
CDR3aa: CASSSFGRVNTEAFF

d_gene: -
abundance: once
j_gene: TRBJ1-3
v_gene: TRBV5-5
CDR3nt: TGTGCCAGCAGCCTTTCTGGAAACACCATATATTTT
CDR3aa: CASSLSGNTIYF

d_gene: -
abundance: -
j_gene: TRBJ2-7
v_gene: TRBV7-8
CDR3nt: TGTGCCAGCAGCCCATTCCGGGCTAGTAGCAATAACGAGCAGTACTTC
CDR3aa: CASSPFRASSNNEQYF

d_gene: -
abundance: once
j_gene: TRBJ1-2
v_gene: TRBV3-1/TRBV3-2
CDR3nt: TGTGCCAGCACCGGGCGGGACGGGAGAGCGGGGCTCTATGGCTACACCTTC
CDR3aa: CASTGRDGRAGLYGYTF

d_gene: -
abundance: -
j_gene: TRBJ1-5
v_gene: TRBV12-3/TRBV12-4
CDR3nt: TGTGCCAGCAGTTTCGGGGGCCTCCAGCCCCAGCATTTT
CDR3aa: CASSFGGLQPQHF

d_gene: -
abundance: -
j_gene: TRBJ1-2
v_gene: TRBV3-1/TRBV3-2
CDR3nt: TGTGCCACGGGGGACGGTCGGAACTATGGCTACACCTTC
CDR3aa: CATGDGRNYGYTF

d_gene: TRBD1
abundance: -
j_gene: TRBJ2-7
v_gene: TRBV6-1
CDR3nt: TGTGCCAGCAGTGAAAGGGGGACAGGAACCTACGAGCAGTACTTC
CDR3aa: CASSERGTGTYEQYF